The 23 T cell receptor beta chains listed next were all sequenced from one sample in a study of beta chain features in type 1 diabetes. Their antigen targets remain unknown. Notes on the study in general: A moderate, significant TCRB CDR3 shortening appeared in type 1 diabetes across four CD4+ subsets.

The entirety of the isolated RNA underwent reverse transcription, so expressed TCRB transcripts were sequenced. The protocol was immunoSEQ multiplex PCR, while the TCRdb copy is restricted to in-frame clones and leaves out a portion. Of a few hundred thousand clones listed, around 21% were seen once; the top ten hold approximately 0.029%. Source material: naive CD4+ T cells from blood. The receptors originated from a woman in her 40s with type 1 diabetes.

This clone was picked up a small number of times. The chain has TRBV29-1 and TRBJ2-2; 7 bases are shared with TRBD1. CDR3 length: 15 residues. The germline gives CDR1 SQVTM, CDR2 ANQGSEA. V lost 2 bases, J lost 6 bases, and 9 bases stayed unmatched. CDR3: CSVESVTGIPGELFF. The CDR3 bases are TGCAGCGTTGAATCCGTGACAGGGATCCCCGGGGAGCTGTTTTTT.

Only a few counts were recorded for this clone. The V and J genes are TRBV9 and TRBJ2-7, with D tentatively TRBD1 (6 bases). CDR3 length: 11 amino acids. Germline CDR1 is SGDLS and CDR2 is YYNGEE. V lost 6 bases and J 6 bases, leaving 10 bases between the germline ends. In DNA, the CDR3 is TGTGCCAGCACCACAGGGAGCGAGCAGTACTTC. This gives the protein CASTTGSEQYF.

This sequence joins TRBV9 and TRBJ2-4; 7 bases line up with TRBD1. CDR1 is SGDLS and CDR2 is YYNGEE in the germline V gene. The CDR3 runs to 17 residues. Trimming removed 4 bases from V and 0 bases from J; junction bases left unmatched: 10. The chain's CDR3 is CASSYTPGGLAKNIQYF. DNA of the CDR3: TGTGCCAGCAGCTACACCCCAGGGGGTTTAGCCAAAAACATTCAGTACTTC.

This clone has more than one count but fewer than ten. V and J are TRBV30 and TRBJ2-1; no clear D. The ends were cut back, 2 bases at V and 9 bases at J, with 14 bases in the middle. Germline V lookup: CDR1 GTSNPN, CDR2 SVGIG (reference sequence). The CDR3 runs 13 residues. CDR3 in amino acids: CAWSLRLLAEQFF. In nucleotides, the CDR3 is TGTGCCTGGAGTTTACGACTTTTAGCTGAGCAGTTCTTC.

The rearrangement joins TRBV27 to TRBJ2-7; 7 bases align to TRBD2. With 5 bases clipped from V and 0 bases from J, the junction kept 4 bases outside the gene matches. This CDR3 is built from 14 residues. Germline loops: CDR1 MNHEY, CDR2 SMNVEV (reference sequence). The CDR3 DNA is TGTGCCAGCAGTAAGGAGCGGGACTCCTACGAGCAGTACTTC. Translation gives CASSKERDSYEQYF.

DNA of the CDR3: TGCGCCAGCAGCTTTTTGAGAGACTCCAAACCCTCCTACAATGAGCAGTTCTTC. It yields the protein CASSFLRDSKPSYNEQFF. The chain recombines TRBV5-1 with TRBJ2-1; D is uncertain. This CDR3 comprises 18 residues. CDR1 is SGHRS, CDR2 YFSETQ, per germline. V lost 2 bases to trimming and J lost 0 bases, with 18 bases between them.

CDR3 DNA: TGTGCCAGCAGCTTAGGACAGGGACCTTACAATGAGCAGTTCTTC. This encodes CASSLGQGPYNEQFF. The chain combines TRBV7-2 with TRBJ2-1; 7 nucleotides agree with TRBD1. The CDR3 consists of 15 residues. Germline trimming cut 1 base from V and 4 bases from J; bases unmatched to any gene: 4. Per the germline V gene, CDR1 is SGHTA and CDR2 is FQGNSA.

The chain has TRBV29-1 and TRBJ1-2; 7 bases match TRBD1. After removal of 2 bases from V and 3 bases from J, the junction contained 12 bases not matched to a gene. The CDR3 runs to 16 residues. Germline V gene data show CDR1 as SQVTM and CDR2 as ANQGSEA. CDR3 bases: TGCAGCGTTGAAAGTCGAGCGCAGGGGGAATACTATGGCTACACCTTC. This encodes CSVESRAQGEYYGYTF.

The rearrangement links TRBV7-9 to TRBJ2-1, with D possibly being TRBD2 (5 bases). The CDR3 is 16 amino acids. CDR1 is SEHNR and CDR2 is FQNEAQ in the germline V gene (reference sequence). Trimming pared 2 bases from V and 5 bases from J, leaving 16 bases between. CDR3 in amino acids: CASSLTTYPGDNEQFF. DNA for the CDR3: TGTGCCAGCAGCTTAACGACCTATCCCGGGGACAATGAGCAGTTCTTC.

This clone came up a few times. The rearrangement links TRBV29-1 to TRBJ2-3; D possibly corresponds to TRBD2 (5 bases). The V and J ends lost 8 bases and 6 bases respectively, with 18 bases between them. The CDR3 contains 13 residues. Germline CDR1 reads SQVTM; CDR2 reads ANQGSEA. The CDR3 bases are TGCAGCCCCCTTCTAGCTCCTCGGGATACGCAGTATTTT. Its protein is CSPLLAPRDTQYF.

This clone was found a few times. CDR3 sequence: CASSRDREVYGYTF. The CDR3 bases are TGTGCCAGCAGCCGGGACAGGGAGGTCTATGGCTACACCTTC. V usage is TRBV14 and J usage is TRBJ1-2; 9 positions agree with TRBD1. The CDR3 has 14 amino acids. Germline assignment: CDR1 SGHDN and CDR2 FVKESK. V was pared by 4 bases and J by 4 bases, with 4 bases of the junction left unmatched.

A single count supports this clone. DNA of the CDR3: TGTGCCAGCTCCCTGGAGACAGGGGGCCTTCCCTACGAGCAGTACTTC. Its protein is CASSLETGGLPYEQYF. The V call is TRBV18, the J call TRBJ2-7, with 10 bases matching TRBD1. The V gene's germline CDR1 is KGHSH and CDR2 LQKENI. V gave up 6 bases and J gave up 2 bases; unmatched junction bases: 10. This CDR3 is 16 amino acids long.

This clone has a handful of counts. The chain carries TRBV28 and TRBJ2-7, with D possibly TRBD2 on 8 matching bases. Trimming took 7 bases from V and 3 from J, leaving 19 bases between them. There are 15 residues in the CDR3. Germline CDR1 and CDR2: MDHEN and SYDVKM. The CDR3 spells CASTTGGGGYYEQYF. In DNA form, the CDR3 reads TGTGCCAGCACCACGGGAGGGGGCGGTTACTACGAGCAGTACTTC.

The CDR3 here is CASRRLREAAFF. DNA of the CDR3: TGTGCCAGCAGACGGCTAAGGGAGGCAGCTTTCTTT. This rearrangement joins TRBV28 to TRBJ1-1, with D unclear. The CDR3 runs to 12 residues. Trimming removed 6 bases at V and 10 bases at J, with 15 bases between. The germline CDR1 and CDR2 sequences are MDHEN and SYDVKM. The entire variable domain, with the rest obtained from reference TRBV28 and TRBJ1-1, is as follows: DVKVTQSSRYLVKRTGEKVFLECVQDMDHENMFWYRQDPGLGLRLIYFSYDVKMKEKGDIPEGYSVSREKKERFSLILESASTNQTSMYLCASRRLREAAFFGQGTRLTVV.

The CDR3 nucleotides are TGTGCCAGCAGCTTAACAGGTCCCTATGGCTACACCTTC. As protein: CASSLTGPYGYTF. This chain joins TRBV7-9 and TRBJ1-2, with D possibly being TRBD1 (5 bases). Deletions cut 2 bases from V and 4 bases from J, with 8 bases between. The CDR3 sequence is 13 residues long. Germline V lookup: CDR1 SEHNR, CDR2 FQNEAQ (reference sequence).

This clone was seen only a few times. CDR3 nucleotide sequence: TGTGCCAGCAGCGCGCACCGGGACAGGGTACAAGAGACCCAGTACTTC. Its protein product is CASSAHRDRVQETQYF. This rearrangement joins TRBV9 to TRBJ2-5, with 9 nucleotides matching TRBD1. This CDR3 has 16 amino acids. Germline V lookup: CDR1 SGDLS, CDR2 YYNGEE. The V gene end was trimmed by 3 bases and the J gene end by 2 bases; junction bases not matched to a gene: 8.

V usage is TRBV28 and J usage is TRBJ2-7; D perhaps matches TRBD2 (5 bases). V was pared by 3 bases and J by 9 bases, with 12 bases between. The CDR3 length is 12 residues. Germline loops: CDR1 MDHEN, CDR2 SYDVKM. The CDR3 reads CASSFNTGRQYF. The CDR3 DNA reads TGTGCCAGCAGTTTCAACACGGGAAGGCAGTACTTC.

With respect to this clone: Different DNA sequences within this sample yield the same CDR3. The chain uses TRBV28 and TRBJ2-5, with TRBD2 matching over 7 bases. The CDR3 runs 14 residues. With 7 bases clipped from V and 5 bases from J, the junction kept 10 bases outside the gene matches. Germline CDR1 MDHEN, CDR2 SYDVKM. The CDR3 nucleotides are TGTGCCAGCACTCCTGGAGCGGGGCGGGAGACCCAGTACTTC. Its translation is CASTPGAGRETQYF.

The chain employs TRBV28 and TRBJ2-1; 15 bases agree with TRBD2. The CDR3 runs 17 residues. J was trimmed by 9 bases and V by 3 bases; bases with no gene match: 9. From germline, CDR1 is MDHEN and CDR2 SYDVKM. The CDR3 nucleotides are TGTGCCAGCAGTTTGGGGACTAGCGGGGGGCATAGGGGTGAGCAGTTCTTC. Its protein is CASSLGTSGGHRGEQFF.

In DNA form, the CDR3 reads TGTGCCAGCAGTTTTCAACGGGTGAACACTGAAGCTTTCTTT. This translates into CASSFQRVNTEAFF. This sequence joins TRBV7-2 and TRBJ1-1; D gene unclear. The germline V gene has CDR1 SGHTA and CDR2 FQGNSA. The CDR3 contains 14 residues. V was pared by 6 bases and J by 0 bases, with 11 bases between.

The CDR3 protein is CASSSPGQVTYEQYF. CDR3 coding DNA: TGCGCCAGCAGCTCTCCGGGACAGGTTACCTACGAGCAGTACTTC. The rearrangement joins TRBV4-1 to TRBJ2-7, with TRBD1 identical over 8 bases. J lost 2 bases, V lost 5 bases, and 8 bases had no gene match. The germline V gene encodes CDR1 MGHRA and CDR2 YSYEKL. This CDR3 region has 15 residues.

This clone turned up a few times. The CDR3 sequence is CASSLQGWTEAFF. DNA for the CDR3: TGTGCCAGCAGTTTACAGGGTTGGACTGAAGCTTTCTTT. The chain links TRBV28 to TRBJ1-1, with a weak D call TRBD1 (5 bases). This CDR3 comprises 13 residues. Germline V lookup: CDR1 MDHEN, CDR2 SYDVKM. V lost 2 bases and J lost 5, with 9 bases in between. Using reference TRBV28 and TRBJ1-1 for the parts outside the CDR3, the full variable domain is DVKVTQSSRYLVKRTGEKVFLECVQDMDHENMFWYRQDPGLGLRLIYFSYDVKMKEKGDIPEGYSVSREKKERFSLILESASTNQTSMYLCASSLQGWTEAFFGQGTRLTVV.

CDR3 DNA sequence: TGTGCCAGCAGCGACGGACCAGGGTCTAATCAGCCCCAGCATTTT. As protein: CASSDGPGSNQPQHF. The chain employs TRBV5-4 and TRBJ1-5; maybe TRBD1 (5 bases). The germline gives CDR1 SGHNT, CDR2 YYREEE (reference sequence). The CDR3 contains 15 residues. With 4 bases removed from V and 4 bases from J, the gap between germline ends came to 15 bases.